These T cell receptor beta chains were read from a single sample in a study of graft-versus-host responses after intestinal transplantation. Their antigen targets remain unknown. Sequenced by immunoSEQ multiplex PCR; TCRdb stores in-frame clones only, minus some. This table has more than 75,000 clones, roughly 90% appearing once. The sequenced sample was unstimulated CD4+ T cells sorted from spleen or lymph node cells, obtained before transplant. The receptors were gathered from a human donor who was the organ donor for an intestinal transplant. CDR3s include the opening cysteine and the closing phenylalanine or tryptophan. A D gene is named only where the DNA matches it firmly. The size of a clone is reported for some rows only, either as once, few or many, or as a class for expanded clones.

.,TRBJ1-4,.,TRBV21-1,CASSKASGYEKLFF,TGTGCCAGCAGCAAAGCTTCAGGATATGAAAAACTGTTTTTT
.,TRBJ2-2,once,TRBV5-1,CASSLDRVGGELFF,TGCGCCAGCAGCTTGGACAGGGTCGGCGGGGAGCTGTTTTTT
TRBD2,TRBJ2-1,.,TRBV10-2,CATVGGRDRYNEQFF,TGCGCCACGGTCGGCGGGAGGGATCGCTACAATGAGCAGTTCTTC
.,TRBJ1-1,.,TRBV29-1,CSVETGRTEAFF,TGCAGCGTTGAGACAGGTAGGACTGAAGCTTTCTTT
TRBD1,TRBJ1-1,.,TRBV7-9,CASSPPGGARTEAFF,TGTGCCAGCAGTCCCCCAGGGGGCGCCAGGACTGAAGCTTTCTTT
TRBD2,TRBJ2-1,.,TRBV6-1,CASRGLAGDNEQFF,TGTGCCAGCAGAGGACTAGCGGGAGACAATGAGCAGTTCTTC
.,TRBJ1-5,few,TRBV6-6,CASRVDSVNSNQPQHF,TGTGCCAGCCGCGTTGACAGCGTAAATAGCAATCAGCCCCAGCATTTT
.,TRBJ2-5,once,TRBV7-8,CASSHAGSTQYF,TGTGCCAGCAGCCACGCGGGTTCCACCCAGTACTTC
TRBD1,TRBJ1-2,.,TRBV6-6,CASRPSQGAGYGYTF,TGTGCCAGCAGGCCTTCACAGGGGGCGGGCTATGGCTACACCTTC
.,TRBJ1-1,.,TRBV28,CASSSYREAFF,TGTGCCAGCAGTTCTTACAGGGAAGCTTTCTTT
.,TRBJ1-6,.,TRBV19,CASGRENSPLHF,TGTGCCAGCGGACGGGAAAATTCACCCCTCCACTTT
TRBD1,TRBJ2-2,.,TRBV6-6,CASSWDRGNTGELFF,TGTGCCAGCAGTTGGGACAGGGGGAACACCGGGGAGCTGTTTTTT
.,TRBJ1-1,.,TRBV6-4,CASSPQGIHGTEAFF,TGTGCCAGCAGCCCCCAGGGGATTCATGGGACTGAAGCTTTCTTT
.,TRBJ1-4,.,TRBV7-9,CASSFAASNEKLFF,TGTGCCAGCAGCTTCGCGGCGTCTAATGAAAAACTGTTTTTT
.,TRBJ2-2,.,TRBV11-3,CASSLYRGSGGKTGELFF,TGTGCCAGCAGCCTTTACAGGGGAAGCGGGGGAAAGACCGGGGAGCTGTTTTTT
.,TRBJ1-1,.,TRBV19,CASSILAGTEAFF,TGTGCCAGTAGTATACTAGCCGGCACTGAAGCTTTCTTT
TRBD2,TRBJ2-1,once,TRBV9,CASSVASGGANEQFF,TGTGCCAGCAGCGTAGCTAGCGGGGGGGCCAATGAGCAGTTCTTC
TRBD2,TRBJ2-1,.,TRBV7-9,CAGDLAGSNEQFF,TGTGCCGGTGACCTAGCGGGGAGCAATGAGCAGTTCTTC